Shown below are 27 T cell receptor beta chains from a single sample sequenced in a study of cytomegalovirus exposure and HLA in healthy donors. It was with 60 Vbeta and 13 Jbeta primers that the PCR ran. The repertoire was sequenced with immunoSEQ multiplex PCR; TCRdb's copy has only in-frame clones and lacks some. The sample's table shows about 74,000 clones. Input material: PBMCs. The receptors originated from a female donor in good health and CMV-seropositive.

The CDR3 DNA sequence: TGTGCCAGCAGCCAAGATTGGCAGGGTGCCTATGGCTACACCTTC. This codes for CASSQDWQGAYGYTF. This rearrangement joins TRBV14 to TRBJ1-2, with a weak D call TRBD1 (5 bases). With 0 bases removed from V and 4 bases from J, the gap between germline ends came to 12 bases. Germline CDR1 is SGHDN and CDR2 is FVKESK. This CDR3 comprises 15 residues.

CDR3 protein: CASSYIAGGLYNEQFF. The CDR3 DNA follows: TGTGCCAGCAGTTACATAGCGGGAGGGCTCTACAATGAGCAGTTCTTC. The chain carries TRBV27 and TRBJ2-1, with 11 bases identical to TRBD2. Per germline, CDR1 MNHEY and CDR2 SMNVEV (reference sequence). Germline trimming cut 4 bases from V and 3 bases from J; bases unmatched to any gene: 5. The CDR3 sequence is 16 residues long.

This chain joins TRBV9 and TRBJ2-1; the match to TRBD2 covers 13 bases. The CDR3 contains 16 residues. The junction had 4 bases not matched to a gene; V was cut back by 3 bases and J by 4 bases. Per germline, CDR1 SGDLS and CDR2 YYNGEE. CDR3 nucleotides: TGTGCCAGCAGCGGAAAGGGACTAGCGGGGTACAATGAGCAGTTCTTC. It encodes CASSGKGLAGYNEQFF.

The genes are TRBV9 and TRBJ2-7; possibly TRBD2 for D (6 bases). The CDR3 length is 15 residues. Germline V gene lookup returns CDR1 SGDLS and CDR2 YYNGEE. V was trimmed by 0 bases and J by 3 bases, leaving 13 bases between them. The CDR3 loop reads CASSVGDSGHYEQYF. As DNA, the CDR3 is TGTGCCAGCAGCGTAGGTGATAGCGGCCACTACGAGCAGTACTTC.

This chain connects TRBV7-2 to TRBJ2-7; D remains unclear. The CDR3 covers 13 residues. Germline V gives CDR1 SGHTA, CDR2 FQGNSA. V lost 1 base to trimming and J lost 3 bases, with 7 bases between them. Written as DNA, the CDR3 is TGTGCCAGCAGCTTAGAAGCCGACTACGAGCAGTACTTC. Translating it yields CASSLEADYEQYF.

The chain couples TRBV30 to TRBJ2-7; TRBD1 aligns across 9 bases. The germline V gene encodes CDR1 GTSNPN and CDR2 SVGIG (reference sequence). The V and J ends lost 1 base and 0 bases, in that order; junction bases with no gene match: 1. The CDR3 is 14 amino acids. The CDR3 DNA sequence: TGTGCCTGGAGTGGGGGACAGGGCTCCTACGAGCAGTACTTC. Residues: CAWSGGQGSYEQYF.

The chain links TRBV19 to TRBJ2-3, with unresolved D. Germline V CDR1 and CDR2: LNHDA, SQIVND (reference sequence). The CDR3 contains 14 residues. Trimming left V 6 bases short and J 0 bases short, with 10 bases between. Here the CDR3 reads CASSRLASTDTQYF. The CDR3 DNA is TGTGCCAGTAGCAGACTTGCTAGCACAGATACGCAGTATTTT. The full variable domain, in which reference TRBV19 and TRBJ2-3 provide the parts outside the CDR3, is DGGITQSPKYLFRKEGQNVTLSCEQNLNHDAMYWYRQDPGQGLRLIYYSQIVNDFQKGDIAEGYSVSREKKESFPLTVTSAQKNPTAFYLCASSRLASTDTQYFGPGTRLTVL.

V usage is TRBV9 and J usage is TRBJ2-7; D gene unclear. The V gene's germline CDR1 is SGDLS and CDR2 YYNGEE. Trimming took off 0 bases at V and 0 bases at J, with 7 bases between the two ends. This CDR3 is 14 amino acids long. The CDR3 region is CASSVDSSSYEQYF. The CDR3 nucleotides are TGTGCCAGCAGCGTAGACTCGAGCTCCTACGAGCAGTACTTC.

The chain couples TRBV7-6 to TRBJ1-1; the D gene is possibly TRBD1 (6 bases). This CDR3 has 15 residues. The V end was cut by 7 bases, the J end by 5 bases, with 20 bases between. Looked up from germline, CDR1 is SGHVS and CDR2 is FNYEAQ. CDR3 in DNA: TGTGCCAGCACCCTATCGGGGGGCGCGGAAACTGAAGCTTTCTTT. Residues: CASTLSGGAETEAFF.

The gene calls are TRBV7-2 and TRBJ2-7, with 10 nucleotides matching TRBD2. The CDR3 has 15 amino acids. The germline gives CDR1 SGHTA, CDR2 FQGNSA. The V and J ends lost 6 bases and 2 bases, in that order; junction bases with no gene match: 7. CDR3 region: CASSQTSGTAYEQYF. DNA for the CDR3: TGTGCCAGCAGTCAAACTAGCGGGACGGCCTACGAGCAGTACTTC.

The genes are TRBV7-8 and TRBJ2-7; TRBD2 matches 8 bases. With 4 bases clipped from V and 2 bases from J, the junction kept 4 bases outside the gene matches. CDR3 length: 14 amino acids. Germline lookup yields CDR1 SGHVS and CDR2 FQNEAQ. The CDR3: CASSSSGSAYEQYF. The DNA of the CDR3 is TGTGCCAGCAGCTCGAGCGGGAGCGCCTACGAGCAGTACTTC.

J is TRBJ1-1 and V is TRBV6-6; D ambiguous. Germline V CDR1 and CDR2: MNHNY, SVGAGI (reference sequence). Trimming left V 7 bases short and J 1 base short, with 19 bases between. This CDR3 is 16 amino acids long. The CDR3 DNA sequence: TGTGCCAGCACCCCGTTGCGGTCGACGGGGAACACTGAAGCTTTCTTT. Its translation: CASTPLRSTGNTEAFF.

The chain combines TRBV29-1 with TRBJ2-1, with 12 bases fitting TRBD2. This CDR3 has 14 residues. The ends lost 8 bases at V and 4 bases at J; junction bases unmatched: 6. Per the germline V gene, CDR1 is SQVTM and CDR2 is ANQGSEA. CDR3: CSTGGTSGYNEQFF. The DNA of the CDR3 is TGCAGCACAGGAGGGACTAGCGGGTACAATGAGCAGTTCTTC.

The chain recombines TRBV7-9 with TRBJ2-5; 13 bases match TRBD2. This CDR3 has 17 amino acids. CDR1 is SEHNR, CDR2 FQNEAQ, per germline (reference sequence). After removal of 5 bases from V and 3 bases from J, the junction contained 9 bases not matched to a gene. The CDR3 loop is CASSLRSGLAGKETQYF. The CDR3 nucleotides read TGTGCCAGCAGCCTTCGATCGGGACTAGCGGGGAAAGAGACCCAGTACTTC.

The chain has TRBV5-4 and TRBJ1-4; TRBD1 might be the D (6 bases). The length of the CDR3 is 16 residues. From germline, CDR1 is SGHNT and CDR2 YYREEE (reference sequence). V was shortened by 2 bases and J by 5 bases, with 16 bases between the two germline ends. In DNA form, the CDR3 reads TGTGCCAGCAGCTTACAACAGGGTTTCAAAAATGAAAAACTGTTTTTT. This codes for CASSLQQGFKNEKLFF.

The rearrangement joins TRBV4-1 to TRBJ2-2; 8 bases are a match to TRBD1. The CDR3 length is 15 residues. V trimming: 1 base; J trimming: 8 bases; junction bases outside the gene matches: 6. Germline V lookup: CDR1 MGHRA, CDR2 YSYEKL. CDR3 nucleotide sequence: TGCGCCAGCAGCCAAGCAGCACAGGGGGTGGGGGAGCTGTTTTTT. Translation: CASSQAAQGVGELFF.

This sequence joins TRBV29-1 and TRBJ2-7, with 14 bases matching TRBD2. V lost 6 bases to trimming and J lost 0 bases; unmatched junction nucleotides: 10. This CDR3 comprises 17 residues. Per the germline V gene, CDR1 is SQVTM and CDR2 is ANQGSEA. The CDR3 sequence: CSVHRLAGGGNSYEQYF. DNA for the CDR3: TGCAGCGTCCACAGACTAGCGGGAGGGGGAAACTCCTACGAGCAGTACTTC.

CDR3 coding DNA: TGTGCCAGCAGTTACCCGAAAGGGACAGGGGAAGAGACCCAGTACTTC. It encodes CASSYPKGTGEETQYF. This chain uses TRBV6-6 with TRBJ2-5; TRBD1 agrees at 10 bases. The ends lost 2 bases at V and 3 bases at J; junction bases unmatched: 6. The CDR3 sequence is 16 residues long. Germline V gene lookup returns CDR1 MNHNY and CDR2 SVGAGI (reference sequence).

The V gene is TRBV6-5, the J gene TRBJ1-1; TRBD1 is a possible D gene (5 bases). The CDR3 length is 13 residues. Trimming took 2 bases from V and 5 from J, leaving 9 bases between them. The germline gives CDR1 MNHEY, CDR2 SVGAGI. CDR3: CASSYTGGTEAFF. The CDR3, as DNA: TGTGCCAGCAGTTACACTGGGGGGACTGAAGCTTTCTTT.

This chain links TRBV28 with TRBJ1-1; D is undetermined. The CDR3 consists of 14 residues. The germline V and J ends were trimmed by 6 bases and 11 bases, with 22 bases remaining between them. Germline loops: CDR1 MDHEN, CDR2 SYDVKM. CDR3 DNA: TGTGCCAGCAGGCCCAGGAGGCAGGTTTTTATCGCTTTCTTT. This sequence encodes CASRPRRQVFIAFF.

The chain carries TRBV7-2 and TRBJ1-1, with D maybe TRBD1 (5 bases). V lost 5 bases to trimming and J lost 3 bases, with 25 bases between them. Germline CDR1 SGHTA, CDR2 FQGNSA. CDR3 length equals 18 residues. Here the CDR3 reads CASSPGWGGPPRDTEAFF. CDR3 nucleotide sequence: TGTGCCAGCAGCCCAGGGTGGGGTGGGCCACCTCGGGACACTGAAGCTTTCTTT.

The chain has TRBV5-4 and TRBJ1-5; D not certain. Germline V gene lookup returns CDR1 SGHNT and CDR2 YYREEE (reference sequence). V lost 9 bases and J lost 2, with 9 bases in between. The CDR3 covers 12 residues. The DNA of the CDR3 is TGTGCCACCGGTCAGGGCAATCAGCCCCAGCATTTT. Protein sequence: CATGQGNQPQHF.

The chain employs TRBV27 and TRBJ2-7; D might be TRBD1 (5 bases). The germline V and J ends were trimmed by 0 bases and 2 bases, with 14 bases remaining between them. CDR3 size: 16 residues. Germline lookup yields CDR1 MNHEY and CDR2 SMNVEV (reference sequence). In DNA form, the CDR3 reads TGTGCCAGCAGTTTATCATCCAGGGCAAGGACCTACGAGCAGTACTTC. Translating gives CASSLSSRARTYEQYF.

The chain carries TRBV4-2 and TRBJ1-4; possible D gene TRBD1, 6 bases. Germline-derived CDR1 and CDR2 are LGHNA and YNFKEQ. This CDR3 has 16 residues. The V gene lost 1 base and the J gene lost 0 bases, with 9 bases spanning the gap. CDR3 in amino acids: CASSQARGATNEKLFF. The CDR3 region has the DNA TGTGCCAGCAGCCAAGCCAGGGGAGCAACTAATGAAAAACTGTTTTTT.

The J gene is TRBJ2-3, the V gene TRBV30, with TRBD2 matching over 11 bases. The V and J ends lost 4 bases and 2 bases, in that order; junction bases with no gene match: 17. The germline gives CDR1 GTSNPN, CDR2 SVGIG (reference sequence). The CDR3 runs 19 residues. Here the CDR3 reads CAWTARLAGLTPTTDTQYF. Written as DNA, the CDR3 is TGTGCCTGGACTGCCCGACTAGCGGGACTAACCCCCACCACAGATACGCAGTATTTT.

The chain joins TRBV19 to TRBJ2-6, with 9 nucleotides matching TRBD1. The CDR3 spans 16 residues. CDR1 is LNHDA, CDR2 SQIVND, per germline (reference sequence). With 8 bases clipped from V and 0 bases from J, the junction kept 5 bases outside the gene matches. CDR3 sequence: CASLGQGLSGANVLTF. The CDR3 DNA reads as TGTGCCAGTCTCGGACAGGGGCTCTCTGGGGCCAACGTCCTGACTTTC.

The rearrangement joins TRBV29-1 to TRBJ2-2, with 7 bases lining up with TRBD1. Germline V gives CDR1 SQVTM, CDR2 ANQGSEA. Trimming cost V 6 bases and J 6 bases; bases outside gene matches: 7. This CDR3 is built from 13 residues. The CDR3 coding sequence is TGCAGCGTCGGACAGGTGAAATCCGGGGAGCTGTTTTTT. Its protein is CSVGQVKSGELFF.